A single sample gave rise to the 21 T cell receptor beta chains below, sequenced in a study of T-cell reconstitution after alpha-beta-depleted transplantation in children. The library targeted TCRbeta and was prepared with unique molecular identifiers. Using its own MiXCR run on the PCR reads, TCRdb lists one record per CDR3 protein. The table has 300,000 to 400,000 distinct CDR3 sequences, about a sixth seen once; the top ten hold about 41%. The sequencing used PBMCs, mostly from graft donor cells, collected 360 days after TCRalphabeta/CD19-depleted stem cell transplant. These receptors came from a male patient between 2 and 15 years old who had a stem cell transplant for acute lymphoblastic leukemia, so the T cells may come from the graft donor.

The chain joins TRBV4-3 to TRBJ2-2, with D perhaps matching TRBD2 (7 bases). The germline V gene encodes CDR1 LGHNA and CDR2 YSLEER. There are 16 residues in the CDR3. V lost 0 bases and J 4 bases, leaving 12 bases between the germline ends. Here the CDR3 DNA reads TGCGCCAGCAGCCAAGATTGGGGGGGGCGCACCGGGGAGCTGTTTTTT. As protein: CASSQDWGGRTGELFF.

The chain is built from TRBV2 and TRBJ1-1, with D unclear. CDR1 and CDR2 (germline): SNHLY, FYNNEI. The CDR3 sequence is 15 residues long. V gave up 6 bases and J gave up 0 bases, with 14 bases separating them. The CDR3 is CASRFSRNMNTEAFF. Here the CDR3 DNA reads TGTGCCAGCAGATTCTCGAGGAACATGAACACTGAAGCTTTCTTT.

The chain couples TRBV5-1 to TRBJ1-1, with D hard to call. Trimming left V 3 bases short and J 0 bases short, with 12 bases between. This CDR3 has 15 amino acids. The germline CDR1 and CDR2 sequences are SGHRS and YFSETQ. CDR3: CASSWEPTLNTEAFF. In DNA form, the CDR3 reads TGCGCCAGCAGCTGGGAGCCGACCCTGAACACTGAAGCTTTCTTT.

This clonotype was picked up a small number of times. The chain employs TRBV29-1 and TRBJ2-1, with 7 nucleotides matching TRBD2. V shed 4 bases and J 1 base; nucleotides not matched to a gene: 10. This CDR3 contains 16 residues. Germline V gene lookup returns CDR1 SQVTM and CDR2 ANQGSEA. CDR3: CSVGGQGSGSYNEQFF. The CDR3 DNA reads as TGCAGCGTTGGGGGCCAGGGTAGCGGGTCCTACAATGAGCAGTTCTTC.

Only a few counts were recorded for this clonotype. This chain connects TRBV20-1 to TRBJ2-3, with 16 positions matching TRBD2. Losses at the gene ends were 1 base for V and 4 bases for J; bases not matched to a gene: 8. Germline CDR1 reads DFQATT; CDR2 reads SNEGSKA (reference sequence). The CDR3 is 18 residues long. The CDR3 DNA follows: TGCAGTGCTAGAGGACCGGGACTAGCGGGAGGGCCTTCAGATACGCAGTATTTT. Protein: CSARGPGLAGGPSDTQYF.

The chain uses TRBV29-1 and TRBJ2-7; 11 bases line up with TRBD1. With V trimmed by 0 bases and J by 2 bases, 18 bases remained unmatched. CDR1 and CDR2 (germline): SQVTM, ANQGSEA. This CDR3 is 20 amino acids long. CDR3 sequence (DNA): TGCAGCGTTGAAGATGGCCCGGATATTGCGGGGACAGGGGGTCCCTACGAGCAGTACTTC. Encoded protein: CSVEDGPDIAGTGGPYEQYF.

This clonotype showed up just a few times. The genes are TRBV15 and TRBJ1-2, with a possible D match to TRBD1 (6 bases). V lost 0 bases and J 4 bases, leaving 9 bases between the germline ends. The CDR3 extends over 14 amino acids. Germline V gene sequence: CDR1 LNHNV, CDR2 YYDKDF (reference sequence). DNA of the CDR3: TGTGCCACCAGCAGAGATAGGGGGGGCTATGGCTACACCTTC. Translation gives CATSRDRGGYGYTF.

A few counts support this clonotype. The rearrangement joins TRBV28 to TRBJ2-5; TRBD2 might be the D (5 bases). The V and J ends lost 0 bases and 3 bases respectively, with 17 bases between them. The CDR3 extends over 17 amino acids. Germline loops: CDR1 MDHEN, CDR2 SYDVKM. The CDR3 sequence: CASSLWLRTYNKETQYF. Written as DNA, the CDR3 is TGTGCCAGCAGTTTATGGCTACGGACTTATAATAAAGAGACCCAGTACTTC.

This chain connects TRBV5-1 to TRBJ2-3, with 12 bases lining up with TRBD2. The length of the CDR3 is 18 residues. The J segment lost 0 bases and the V segment lost 1 base, leaving 6 bases of the junction unmatched. The germline CDR1 and CDR2 sequences are SGHRS and YFSETQ. CDR3 residues: CASSLLLAGGSSTDTQYF. In nucleotides, the CDR3 is TGCGCCAGCAGCTTGCTACTAGCGGGAGGTTCTAGCACAGATACGCAGTATTTT.

This clonotype was seen a few times. The chain carries TRBV7-9 and TRBJ2-1; possibly TRBD1 or TRBD2 for D (5 bases each). The germline V gene encodes CDR1 SEHNR and CDR2 FQNEAQ (reference sequence). The V end was cut by 10 bases, the J end by 11 bases, with 15 bases between. This CDR3 is 11 amino acids long. CDR3 nucleotides: TGTGCCACCAATCCCGAGGGGAAGCAGTTCTTC. It specifies CATNPEGKQFF.

The chain links TRBV28 to TRBJ2-3; TRBD1 or TRBD2 may be the D gene (5 bases each). Trimming shortened V by 4 bases and J by 6 bases, and 17 bases separated the two germline ends. CDR3 length: 15 amino acids. Looked up from germline, CDR1 is MDHEN and CDR2 is SYDVKM. CDR3 sequence: CASSSGSFEGDTQYF. For the CDR3, the DNA is TGTGCCAGCAGTTCCGGATCATTTGAGGGGGATACGCAGTATTTT.

The CDR3 DNA follows: TGCGCCAGCAGCTTGGAGATGCCGGGACAGGGGAGCACCATATATTTT. It is translated as CASSLEMPGQGSTIYF. The rearrangement links TRBV5-1 to TRBJ1-3; TRBD1 matches 10 bases. The germline gives CDR1 SGHRS, CDR2 YFSETQ. The ends lost 0 bases at V and 9 bases at J; junction bases unmatched: 9. CDR3 length: 16 amino acids.

The table lists this clonotype with a few counts. This chain links TRBV18 with TRBJ2-7, with D perhaps matching TRBD1 (6 bases). Germline CDR1 and CDR2: KGHSH and LQKENI. V dropped 3 bases and J dropped 7 bases, with 19 bases sitting between them. This CDR3 contains 15 residues. The CDR3 here is CASSPYQGPEGEQYF. CDR3 coding DNA: TGTGCCAGCTCACCCTATCAGGGGCCCGAGGGGGAGCAGTACTTC.

Worth noting for this clonotype: Germline is not matched at one junction end, which may reflect a read error. The CDR3 sequence: CASSVDGARGYEEYF. CDR3 nucleotides: TGTGCCAGCAGCGTAGACGGAGCCAGAGGCTACGAGGAGTACTTC. The rearrangement joins TRBV9 to TRBJ2-7; D is unresolved. CDR1 SGDLS and CDR2 YYNGEE come from the germline V gene. The CDR3 has 15 residues.

This clonotype was observed at least ten times. This rearrangement joins TRBV15 to TRBJ1-2; the D is unclear. Trimming stripped 1 base from V and 2 bases from J, with 11 bases between. The CDR3 has 15 amino acids. Germline V CDR1 and CDR2: LNHNV, YYDKDF (reference sequence). The CDR3, as DNA: TGTGCCACCAGCAGAGTCATCAGCGGGAACTATGGCTACACCTTC. Protein sequence: CATSRVISGNYGYTF.

This chain links TRBV6-2 or TRBV6-3 with TRBJ2-1, with 16 nucleotides matching TRBD2. The V gene end was trimmed by 2 bases and the J gene end by 6 bases; junction bases not matched to a gene: 10. Germline-derived CDR1 and CDR2 are MNHEY and SVGEGT. CDR3 length equals 19 residues. The CDR3 reads CASSYPGLAGGRRANEQFF. The CDR3 bases are TGTGCCAGCAGTTACCCGGGACTAGCGGGAGGGAGGAGGGCCAATGAGCAGTTCTTC.

This clonotype was observed many times. One junction end disagrees with the germline gene, perhaps due to a read error. This sequence joins TRBV7-2 and TRBJ2-1, with TRBD1 matching 7 bases. CDR1 SGHTA and CDR2 FQGNSA come from the germline V gene. The CDR3 loop spans 16 amino acids. The CDR3 reads CASSLATGQSSNEQFF. CDR3 nucleotides: TGTGCCAGCAGCTTAGCCACGGGACAGTCCTCCAATGAGCAGTTCTTC.

This clonotype came up a few times. The chain combines TRBV4-1 with TRBJ1-1; 7 bases line up with TRBD1. The trim removed 0 bases at V and 10 bases at J, leaving 8 bases unmatched. The length of the CDR3 is 14 residues. Germline V CDR1 and CDR2: MGHRA, YSYEKL. As DNA, the CDR3 is TGCGCCAGCAGCCAAGAACCTGGAAGGGGGCCAGCTTTCTTT. Translating gives CASSQEPGRGPAFF.

The genes are TRBV18 and TRBJ1-5; D might be TRBD1 (5 bases). The CDR3 spans 14 residues. Trimming removed 3 bases from V and 7 bases from J, with 13 bases in between. Germline V lookup: CDR1 KGHSH, CDR2 LQKENI. The CDR3 DNA is TGTGCCAGCTCACCTCAGGGAAGAAACCAGCCCCAGCATTTT. Its protein product is CASSPQGRNQPQHF.

In this sample, this clonotype turned up a few times. The chain uses TRBV12-3 or TRBV12-4 and TRBJ2-7; D uncertain. V was cut by 7 bases and J by 5 bases, with 18 bases left in between. CDR3 length equals 14 residues. The CDR3 region is CASTWRTKPDEQYF. CDR3 in DNA: TGTGCCAGCACCTGGAGAACTAAACCCGACGAGCAGTACTTC.

The chain has TRBV6-2 or TRBV6-3 and TRBJ2-5; 7 bases line up with TRBD1. The V segment lost 2 bases and the J segment 3 bases; nucleotides outside the gene matches: 6. Germline V gene sequence: CDR1 MNHEY, CDR2 SVGEGT. The CDR3 runs to 15 residues. The CDR3 sequence: CASSYRQGTKETQYF. The CDR3 DNA is TGTGCCAGCAGTTACCGACAGGGAACTAAAGAGACCCAGTACTTC.